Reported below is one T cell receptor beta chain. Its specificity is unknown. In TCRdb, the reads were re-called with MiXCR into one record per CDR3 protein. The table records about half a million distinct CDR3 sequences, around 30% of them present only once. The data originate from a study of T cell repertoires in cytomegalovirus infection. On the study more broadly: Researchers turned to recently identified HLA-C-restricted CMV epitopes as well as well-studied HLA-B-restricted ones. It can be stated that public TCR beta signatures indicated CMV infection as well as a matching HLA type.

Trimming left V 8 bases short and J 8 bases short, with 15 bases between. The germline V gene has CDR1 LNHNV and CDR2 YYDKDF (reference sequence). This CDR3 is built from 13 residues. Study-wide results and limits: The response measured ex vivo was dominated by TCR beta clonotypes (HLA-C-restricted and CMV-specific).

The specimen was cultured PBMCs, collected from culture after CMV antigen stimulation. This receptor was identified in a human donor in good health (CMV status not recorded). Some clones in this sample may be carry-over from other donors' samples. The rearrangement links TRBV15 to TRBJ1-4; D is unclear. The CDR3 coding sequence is TGTGCCACCGCGGCCGCCCCTACGGAAAAACTGTTTTTT. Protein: CATAAAPTEKLFF.